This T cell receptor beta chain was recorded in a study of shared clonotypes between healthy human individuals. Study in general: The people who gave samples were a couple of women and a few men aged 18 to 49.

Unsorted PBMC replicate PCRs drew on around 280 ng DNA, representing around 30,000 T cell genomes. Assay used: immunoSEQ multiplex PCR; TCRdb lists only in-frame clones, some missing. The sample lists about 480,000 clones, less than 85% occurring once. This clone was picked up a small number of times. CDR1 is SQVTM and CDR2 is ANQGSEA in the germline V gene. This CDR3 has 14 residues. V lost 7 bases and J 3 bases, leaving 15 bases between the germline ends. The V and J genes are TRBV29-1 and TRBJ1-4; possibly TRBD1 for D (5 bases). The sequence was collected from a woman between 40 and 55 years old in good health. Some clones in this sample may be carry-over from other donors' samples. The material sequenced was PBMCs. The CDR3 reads CSARLQGPNEKLFF. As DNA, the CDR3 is TGCAGCGCTCGACTCCAGGGCCCTAATGAAAAACTGTTTTTT.